These T cell receptor beta chains were read from a single sample in a study of esophageal squamous cell carcinoma under preoperative chemotherapy. TCRdb re-derived calls from the PCR reads in MiXCR, one entry per CDR3 protein. The table shows fewer than 40,000 distinct CDR3 sequences, with under 60% occurring only once. This material was acquired from a patient given preoperative chemotherapy. The receptors were sampled from a human donor with esophageal squamous cell carcinoma. The donor label of this sample is uncertain. CDR3s include the opening cysteine and the closing phenylalanine or tryptophan. A D gene is named only where the DNA matches it firmly. For some rows the clone size is stated as once, few or many, or as a class when expanded; others skip it.

TRBJ2-4,TRBV11-3,-,TRBD2,CASSSAGSGGLAQDTQYF,TGTGCCAGCAGCTCCGCGGGCAGCGGGGGCCTAGCCCAAGACACCCAGTACTTC
TRBJ2-1,TRBV7-3,-,TRBD2,CASSPSGSYNEQFF,TGTGCCAGCAGCCCTAGCGGGTCCTACAATGAGCAGTTCTTC
TRBJ2-1,TRBV12-3/TRBV12-4,-,TRBD2,CASSLSGLASYNEQFF,TGTGCCAGCAGTTTGTCAGGACTAGCCTCCTACAATGAGCAGTTCTTC
TRBJ2-3,TRBV5-4,many,TRBD2,CASSKGLASTDTQYF,TGTGCCAGCAGCAAGGGACTAGCGAGCACAGATACGCAGTATTTT
TRBJ2-5,TRBV7-6,-,TRBD2,CASSVMAGGAKNIQYF,TGTGCCAGCAGCGTAATGGCGGGGGGGGCCAAAAATATTCAGTACTTC
TRBJ2-1,TRBV6-2/TRBV6-3,many,-,CASTDLRFSYNEQFF,TGTGCCAGCACCGACTTGCGGTTCTCCTACAATGAGCAGTTCTTC
TRBJ2-5,TRBV7-2,few,TRBD2,CASSLAQSGGAETQYF,TGTGCCAGCAGCTTAGCGCAGAGCGGGGGGGCGGAGACCCAGTACTTC
TRBJ2-1,TRBV7-9,-,-,CASSSGGQETQFF,TGTGCCAGCAGTTCCGGGGGTCAAGAGACCCAGTTCTTC
TRBJ2-1,TRBV5-6,few,-,CASSLSNEQFF,TGTGCCAGCAGCTTGTCGAATGAGCAGTTCTTC
TRBJ2-5,TRBV7-6,-,-,CASSLGGGTQTTWFF,TGTGCCAGCAGCTTAGGCGGCGGTACCCAAACGACCTGGTTCTTC
TRBJ2-7,TRBV6-5,many,-,CASSYSWTTHYEQYF,TGTGCCAGCAGTTACTCTTGGACAACACACTACGAGCAGTACTTC
TRBJ2-3,TRBV7-9,once,-,CAGSDRDTQYF,TGTGCCGGCAGCGACCGAGATACGCAGTATTTT
TRBJ2-7,TRBV6-1,many,TRBD2,CASRVSGRSSYEQYF,TGTGCCAGCAGGGTCAGCGGGAGGAGCTCCTACGAGCAGTACTTC
TRBJ2-4,TRBV28,-,TRBD2,CASNNPASGRAGKNIQYF,TGTGCCAGCAATAACCCGGCTAGCGGGAGGGCCGGGAAAAACATTCAGTACTTC
TRBJ2-2,TRBV3-1,few,-,CASSRGGGPGGTGELFF,TGTGCCAGCAGCCGCGGTGGAGGGCCCGGCGGCACCGGGGAGCTGTTTTTT
TRBJ2-1,TRBV6-6,medium-sized,-,CASTHYNEQFF,TGTGCCAGCACCCATTACAATGAGCAGTTCTTC
TRBJ2-5,TRBV7-2,-,-,CATGLGGPDQNIQYF,TGTGCCACGGGCCTCGGGGGGCCAGACCAAAACATCCAGTACTTC
TRBJ2-1,TRBV6-1,few,-,CASSKLGFGNEQFF,TGTGCCAGCAGCAAACTAGGGTTCGGCAATGAGCAGTTCTTC
TRBJ2-5,TRBV7-6,-,TRBD1,CATGLGGDDQETQYF,TGTGCCACGGGCTTAGGGGGCGATGACCAAGAGACCCAGTACTTC
TRBJ2-3,TRBV6-1,once,-,CASREFGGSYTETQYF,TGTGCCAGCAGGGAATTTGGGGGCAGCTACACAGAGACGCAGTATTTC
TRBJ2-4,TRBV7-2,-,-,CASSYAGRGGRDQDTQYF,TGTGCCAGCAGCTATGCGGGGAGGGGGGGCCGTGACCAAGACACCCAGTACTTC
TRBJ2-1,TRBV7-8,many,TRBD2,CASSFLSSGSFNEQFF,TGTGCCAGCAGCTTCTTGTCTAGCGGGAGTTTTAATGAGCAGTTCTTC
TRBJ2-5,TRBV12-3/TRBV12-4,-,TRBD2,CASSLTSGRGNVQTF,TGTGCCAGCAGTTTAACTAGCGGGAGGGGGAACGTCCAGACTTTC
TRBJ2-5,TRBV5-6,-,-,CASSFLLSSYNEQYF,TGTGCCAGCAGCTTCTTACTGAGCTCCTACAATGAGCAGTACTTC
TRBJ2-5,TRBV5-8,few,-,CASSRGSNSGKETQSF,TGTGCCAGCAGCCGAGGGTCAAATTCTGGGAAAGAGACCCAGTCTTTC
TRBJ2-1,TRBV6-2/TRBV6-3,-,-,CASRDTGRGRVGEQFF,TGTGCCAGCAGAGACACGGGCCGCGGAAGGGTCGGGGAGCAGTTCTTC
TRBJ2-2,TRBV6-1,few,-,CASRKREARAGRQDTGELFF,TGTGCCAGCAGAAAAAGGGAGGCCAGAGCGGGCAGACAAGACACCGGGGAGCTGTTTTTT
TRBJ2-5,TRBV5-1,many,TRBD2,CASSRTSGTETQYF,TGCGCCAGCAGCAGGACTAGCGGGACAGAGACCCAGTACTTC
TRBJ1-2,TRBV7-8,many,-,CASSLGPGKNYGYTF,TGTGCCAGCAGCTTAGGCCCAGGGAAAAACTATGGCTACACCTTC
TRBJ2-4,TRBV7-6,-,TRBD2,CASRLMGGGAKDIQYF,TGTGCCAGCCGCTTAATGGGGGGGGGAGCCAAAGACATTCAGTATTTC
TRBJ2-3,TRBV7-6,-,-,CASTLDSYTQYF,TGTGCCAGCACCCTAGACAGCTATACGCAGTATTTT
TRBJ2-6,TRBV7-9,many,-,CASSPLGTGANVLTF,TGTGCCAGCAGCCCCCTGGGGACTGGGGCCAACGTCCTGACTTTC
TRBJ2-2,TRBV7-3,-,TRBD2,CASSLTGTSGHANTGELFF,TGTGCCAGCAGCTTAACGGGGACTAGCGGACACGCGAACACCGGGGAGCTGTTTTTT
TRBJ2-7,TRBV12-3/TRBV12-4,many,TRBD2,CASTLSGIYEQYF,TGTGCCAGCACCCTTAGCGGGATCTACGAGCAGTACTTC
TRBJ2-2,TRBV6-1,-,TRBD1,CASSHGQASTDEQFF,TGTGCCAGCAGCCACGGACAGGCGAGCACCGATGAGCAGTTTTTT
TRBJ2-5,TRBV5-1,few,-,CASSLGRSQETQYF,TGCGCCAGCAGCTTGGGGAGGTCCCAAGAGACCCAGTACTTC
TRBJ2-3,TRBV19,-,TRBD2,CASSHTSVDRAHEQYF,TGTGCCAGTAGCCACACTAGCGTCGATAGGGCCCATGAGCAGTACTTT
TRBJ2-2,TRBV11-2,few,-,CASPSPGRSNTGELFF,TGTGCCAGCCCCTCTCCGGGACGGTCTAACACCGGGGAGCTGTTTTTT
TRBJ2-3,TRBV7-2,-,-,CASAGQGGRGQDTQYF,TGTGCCAGCGCGGGGCAGGGGGGGAGAGGCCAAGATACGCAGTATTTT
TRBJ1-1,TRBV19,many,TRBD1,CASNSGGAAFF,TGTGCCAGTAACTCAGGGGGCGCGGCTTTCTTT
TRBJ2-3,TRBV7-3,many,-,CASSNLGGTQYF,TGTGCCAGCAGTAACCTAGGGGGTACGCAGTATTTT
TRBJ2-3,TRBV7-8,-,-,CASSFGSTDTQYF,TGTGCCAGCAGCTTCGGAAGCACAGATACGCAGTATTTT
TRBJ2-5,TRBV12-3/TRBV12-4,many,-,CASRGRGKQYF,TGTGCCAGCAGGGGGCGCGGTAAGCAGTACTTC
TRBJ2-4,TRBV11-3,-,-,CARSLGGRAEDTQYF,TGTGCCCGCAGCTTGGGGGGGCGAGCGGAAGATACGCAGTATTTC
TRBJ2-7,TRBV6-5,many,TRBD2,CASSSSRGRTYEQYF,TGTGCCAGCAGTTCGTCCCGCGGGAGAACTTACGAGCAGTACTTC
TRBJ2-1,TRBV12-3/TRBV12-4,-,-,CASSLPQGYNEQFF,TGTGCCAGCAGTTTGCCTCAAGGCTACAATGAGCAGTTCTTC
TRBJ2-5,TRBV11-2,many,TRBD1,CASSTRTGGETQYF,TGTGCCAGCAGCACCCGGACAGGGGGAGAGACCCAGTACTTC
TRBJ2-4,TRBV7-6,-,-,CASSLGAAIGGRAQNIQYF,TGTGCCAGCAGCTTGGGTGCGGCCATCGGGGGCCGAGCCCAAAACATTCAGTACTTC
TRBJ2-3,TRBV27,many,-,CASSPLTGFATDTQYF,TGTGCCAGCAGTCCTCTAACCGGATTCGCCACAGATACGCAGTATTTT
TRBJ2-3,TRBV12-3/TRBV12-4,many,-,CASKGLASDTQYF,TGTGCCAGCAAGGGTCTAGCCTCAGATACGCAGTATTTT
TRBJ2-7,TRBV7-2,-,-,CASSFLATSSYEQYF,TGTGCCAGCAGCTTCTTGGCGACAAGCTCCTACGAGCAGTACTTC